The clone carrying this T cell receptor (beta chain) was observed a handful of times. The sample is drawn from a study of technical replicates of blood from four donors. The assay was immunoSEQ multiplex PCR, and TCRdb's table has in-frame clones only and misses some. The top ten hold approximately 10% of the sample, which has some 15,000 clones, almost 85% seen once. The receptor was isolated from a human donor in good health. Input material: PBMCs.

The CDR3 loop reads CARQRTSGSSYEQYF. The CDR3, as DNA: TGTGCCAGACAGCGGACTAGCGGGAGCTCCTACGAGCAGTACTTC. The rearrangement joins TRBV2 to TRBJ2-7, with 13 positions matching TRBD2. The germline V gene has CDR1 SNHLY and CDR2 FYNNEI. This CDR3 has 15 residues. With 9 bases clipped from V and 0 bases from J, the junction kept 5 bases outside the gene matches.